These 6 T cell receptor beta chains originate from one sample sequenced in a study of CD8 T cells in Susac syndrome. Roughly 0.45 to 1 ug RNA was reverse transcribed with random hexamers. TCRdb reprocessed the immunoSEQ multiplex PCR reads via MiXCR and lists one record per CDR3 protein. The sample lists about 170,000 distinct CDR3 sequences; approximately 93% were seen once. Sequencing was carried out using CD4+ T cells from PBMCs. The receptors here all came from a human donor with multiple sclerosis.

V gene TRBV6-2 or TRBV6-3 combines with J gene TRBJ1-5, with 11 bases that match TRBD1. Germline-derived CDR1 and CDR2 are MNHEY and SVGEGT. The CDR3 sequence is 14 residues long. J lost 6 bases, V lost 6 bases, and 4 bases had no gene match. CDR3 sequence reads: CASRWTGGFQPQHF. In DNA form, the CDR3 reads TGTGCCAGCAGGTGGACAGGGGGCTTTCAGCCCCAGCATTTT.

This clonotype was seen a few times. This chain connects TRBV3-1 to TRBJ1-1; possible D gene TRBD1, 5 bases. CDR3 length: 13 amino acids. CDR1 is LGHDT, CDR2 YNNKEL, per germline (reference sequence). V shed 3 bases and J shed 4 bases, with 9 bases lying between them. CDR3 sequence reads: CASSQGRGTEAFF. Here the CDR3 DNA reads TGTGCCAGCAGCCAGGGGCGGGGCACTGAAGCTTTCTTT.

The V gene is TRBV30, the J gene TRBJ1-5; 9 bases are a match to TRBD1. The length of the CDR3 is 17 residues. Germline values: CDR1 GTSNPN, CDR2 SVGIG (reference sequence). J lost 0 bases, V lost 1 base, and 7 bases had no gene match. The CDR3 DNA is TGTGCCTGGAGTGGTGACAGGGGGACTTATAGCAATCAGCCCCAGCATTTT. Amino acid sequence: CAWSGDRGTYSNQPQHF.

The gene calls are TRBV23-1 and TRBJ2-5; D is unresolved. TRBV23-1 is recorded as an ORF, its role being uncertain. The CDR3 extends over 15 amino acids. V dropped 7 bases and J dropped 1 base, with 16 bases sitting between them. The CDR3 is CASKPQEPLQETQYF. Here the CDR3 DNA reads TGCGCCAGCAAACCTCAGGAGCCACTCCAAGAGACCCAGTACTTC.

The genes are TRBV6-1 and TRBJ1-1; D gene uncertain. V lost 6 bases and J 7 bases, leaving 9 bases between the germline ends. Germline assignment: CDR1 MNHNS and CDR2 SASEGT. The CDR3 is 11 amino acids. The CDR3 spells CASRGRIEAFF. The CDR3 region has the DNA TGTGCCAGCAGGGGTCGGATTGAAGCTTTCTTT.

This chain connects TRBV24-1 to TRBJ2-2; D may correspond to TRBD1 or TRBD2 (6 bases each). This CDR3 is 14 amino acids long. Trimming took off 4 bases at V and 6 bases at J, with 11 bases between the two ends. Germline V gene data show CDR1 as KGHDR and CDR2 as SFDVKD. The CDR3 sequence: CATSEGGTAGELFF. The CDR3 DNA follows: TGTGCCACCAGTGAAGGGGGGACCGCCGGGGAGCTGTTTTTT.